Below, one T cell receptor beta chain is given with its context. This sample stems from a study of read filtering for tumor transcriptome and immune sequencing. As for the study in general: R-ISS stage counts were eight or nine for I, about 16 for II, six or seven for III.

Molecular barcoded adaptors covering alpha/delta and beta/gamma chains were used on about 390 ng RNA. Via MiXCR, TCRdb re-called the reads, giving one row per CDR3 protein. The sample lists tens of thousands of distinct CDR3 sequences, about 19% seen once, with about an eighth in the top ten. The source of this sequence is a donor at least 40 years old with multiple myeloma. Specimen: a population of CD138-negative cells sorted from bone marrow.

The CDR3 is CASRKGSSNTGELFF. CDR3 coding DNA: TGTGCCAGCAGAAAGGGGTCATCGAACACCGGGGAGCTGTTTTTT. This chain connects TRBV28 to TRBJ2-2; D possibly corresponds to TRBD1 (5 bases). CDR3 size: 15 residues. The ends were cut back, 6 bases at V and 0 bases at J, with 11 bases in the middle. CDR1 is MDHEN, CDR2 SYDVKM, per germline.